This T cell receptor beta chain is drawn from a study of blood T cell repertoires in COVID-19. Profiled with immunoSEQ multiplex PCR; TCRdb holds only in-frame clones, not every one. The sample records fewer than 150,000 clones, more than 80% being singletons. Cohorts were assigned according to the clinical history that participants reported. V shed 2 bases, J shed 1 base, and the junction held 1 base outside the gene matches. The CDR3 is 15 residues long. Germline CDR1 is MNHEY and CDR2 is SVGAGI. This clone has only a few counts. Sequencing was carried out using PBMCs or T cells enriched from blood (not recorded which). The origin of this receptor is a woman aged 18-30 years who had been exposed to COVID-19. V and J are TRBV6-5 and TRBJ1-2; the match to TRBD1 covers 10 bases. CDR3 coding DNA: TGTGCCAGCAGTTACAGGGACAGGGGTAACTATGGCTACACCTTC. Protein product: CASSYRDRGNYGYTF.